The clone carrying this TCR beta chain turned up a few times. Its antigen is as yet unknown. The data originate from a study of T cells in Graves' hyperthyroidism and ophthalmopathy. General observations from the study: By a 13 V-J model, ophthalmopathy was set apart from stable hyperthyroidism.

Looked up from germline, CDR1 is MNHNS and CDR2 is SASEGT. This CDR3 comprises 15 residues. Trimming cost V 4 bases and J 8 bases; bases outside gene matches: 10. RNA transcripts were the template for amplifying TCR beta CDR3 regions. HTBI primers were used for first-round RT-PCR of the TCR CDR3. MiXCR, applied by TCRdb to the multiplex PCR reads, yields one record per CDR3 protein. The sample carries about 560,000 distinct CDR3 sequences, approximately 15% recorded once. Hyperthyroidism patients were newly diagnosed, had disease duration under 2 months, and were aged 18 to 65 years. The diagnoses drew upon clinical symptoms, serum thyroxine and TRAb, thyroid ultrasound and orbital computed tomography.

V usage is TRBV6-1 and J usage is TRBJ1-3, with 8 nucleotides matching TRBD1. The material sequenced was blood. This receptor was obtained from a woman between 18 and 30 years old with Graves' hyperthyroidism. The CDR3 here is CASSVVGQGADTIYF. The CDR3 DNA reads as TGTGCCAGCAGTGTAGTGGGGCAGGGGGCAGACACCATATATTTT.